The rows below give T cell receptor beta chains drawn from one sample of a study of blood T cell repertoires in COVID-19. Measured with immunoSEQ multiplex PCR; TCRdb has only the in-frame clones, and not every one. This table holds approximately 390,000 clones, roughly 86% found once. The material sequenced was PBMCs or T cells enriched from blood (not recorded which). The receptors derive from a woman in her 40s with acute COVID-19. The CDR3 runs from the conserved cysteine through the conserved F or W. D genes are given only for firm matches. The size entry is marked missing in some rows and otherwise reads once, few, many or a size class.

TGTGCCAGTAGTATTAAACCAGGGCCCAGCACTGAAGCTTTCTTT | CASSIKPGPSTEAFF | TRBJ1-1 | NA | once | TRBV19
TGTGCCAGCTCACCAACTTTCGGTCGTCAGCCCCAGCATTTT | CASSPTFGRQPQHF | TRBJ1-5 | NA | NA | TRBV18
TGTGCCTGGGCGGGCGGACGGGCGGATACGCAGTATTTT | CAWAGGRADTQYF | TRBJ2-3 | NA | once | TRBV30
TGCGCCAGCAGCTTGGCCGAGGGACAGTGGGAAGAGACCCAGTACTTC | CASSLAEGQWEETQYF | TRBJ2-5 | TRBD1 | NA | TRBV5-1
TGCGCCAGCAGCCAAGTTGGCCGGGACAGGGGCAATCAGCCCCAGCATTTT | CASSQVGRDRGNQPQHF | TRBJ1-5 | TRBD1 | NA | TRBV4-1
TGTGCCAGCTCACAAACTGCAGGGGGCGATGATGGCTACACCTTC | CASSQTAGGDDGYTF | TRBJ1-2 | TRBD1 | NA | TRBV18
TGTGCCAGGTTGGACAGGGGGCGGAACGAGCAGTACTTC | CARLDRGRNEQYF | TRBJ2-7 | NA | NA | TRBV21-1
TGCAGCGCTCAGGGACTGCGAAATGAGCAGTTCTTC | CSAQGLRNEQFF | TRBJ2-1 | NA | NA | TRBV29-1
TGTGCCAGCAGCCCAAGACAGGGGATTCCCTATGGCTACACCTTC | CASSPRQGIPYGYTF | TRBJ1-2 | TRBD1 | NA | TRBV7-9
TGCAGCGTTGGGGAAGCGGGTGGCTACACCTTC | CSVGEAGGYTF | TRBJ1-2 | NA | NA | TRBV29-1
TGCAGCGTTGATGGGGGGGAGGCCGGGGAGCTGTTTTTT | CSVDGGEAGELFF | TRBJ2-2 | TRBD2 | once | TRBV29-1
TGTGCCAGCAGTTTAGGACAGGGCAACTATGGCTACACCTTC | CASSLGQGNYGYTF | TRBJ1-2 | TRBD1 | NA | TRBV28
TGTGCCAGCAGACGCCAGACGACTAGCGGGGGGGAGACCCAGTACTTC | CASRRQTTSGGETQYF | TRBJ2-5 | TRBD2 | NA | TRBV7-9
TGTGCCTCTGGAATGTTGGAGGGGACCCCCTACGAGCAGTACTTC | CASGMLEGTPYEQYF | TRBJ2-7 | NA | NA | TRBV30